The present entry profiles one T cell receptor beta chain with its context. Extraction and reverse transcription of RNA yielded cDNA as the sequencing template. Clones were read by immunoSEQ multiplex PCR, and TCRdb kept only the in-frame ones, dropping some. The data contain 95,000 to 120,000 clones, approximately 60% of them singletons. The sample belongs to a study of CD8+ T cells in alopecia areata. Trimming at V came to 3 bases and at J to 6 bases, leaving 8 bases not matched to a gene. The length of the CDR3 is 15 residues. Germline V gene lookup returns CDR1 SGHTA and CDR2 FQGNSA. Source material: CD8+ T cells sorted from blood. This chain links TRBV7-2 with TRBJ2-3, with 8 bases fitting TRBD2. This clonotype originated in a human donor in good health. The CDR3 sequence is CASSFSGAILDTQYF. The DNA for the CDR3 is TGTGCCAGCAGCTTTAGCGGGGCCATTCTTGATACGCAGTATTTT.